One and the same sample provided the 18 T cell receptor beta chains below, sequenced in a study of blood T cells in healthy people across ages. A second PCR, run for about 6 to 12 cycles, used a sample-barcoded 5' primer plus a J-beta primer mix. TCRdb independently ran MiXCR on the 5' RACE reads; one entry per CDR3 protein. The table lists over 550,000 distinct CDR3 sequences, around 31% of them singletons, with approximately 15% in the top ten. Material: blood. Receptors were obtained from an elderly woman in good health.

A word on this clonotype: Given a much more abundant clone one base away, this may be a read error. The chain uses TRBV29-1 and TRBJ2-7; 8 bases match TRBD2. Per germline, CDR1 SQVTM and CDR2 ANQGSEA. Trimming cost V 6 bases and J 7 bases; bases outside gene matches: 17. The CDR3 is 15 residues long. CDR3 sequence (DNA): TGCAGCGTCCGACCCCCACTAGCGGCAGACAATGAGCAGTACTTC. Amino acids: CSVRPPLAADNEQYF.

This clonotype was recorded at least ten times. The CDR3 here is CASSWNVGAGETQYF. Here the CDR3 DNA reads TGTGCCAGCAGCTGGAACGTAGGGGCCGGGGAGACCCAGTACTTC. V gene TRBV7-3 combines with J gene TRBJ2-5; D perhaps matches TRBD1 (5 bases). The V end lost 4 bases, the J end lost 5 bases, and 17 bases lay between the germline ends. The CDR3 extends over 15 amino acids. Per germline, CDR1 SGHTA and CDR2 FQGTGA. The entire variable domain, with the rest obtained from reference TRBV7-3 and TRBJ2-5, is as follows: GAGVSQTPSNKVTEKGKYVELRCDPISGHTALYWYRQSLGQGPEFLIYFQGTGAADDSGLPNDRFFAVRPEGSVSTLKIQRTERGDSAVYLCASSWNVGAGETQYFGPGTRLLVL.

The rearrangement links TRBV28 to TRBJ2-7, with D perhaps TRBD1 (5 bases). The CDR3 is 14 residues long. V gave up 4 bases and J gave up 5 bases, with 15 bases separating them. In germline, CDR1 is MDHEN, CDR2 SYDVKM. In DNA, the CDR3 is TGTGCCAGCAGTTCCCCACCGGAAGGGGACGAGCAGTACTTC. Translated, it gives CASSSPPEGDEQYF.

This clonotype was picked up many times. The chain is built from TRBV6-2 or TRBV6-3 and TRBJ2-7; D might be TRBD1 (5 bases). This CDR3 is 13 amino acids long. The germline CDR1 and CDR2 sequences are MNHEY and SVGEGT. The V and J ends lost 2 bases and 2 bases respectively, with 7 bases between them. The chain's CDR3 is CASSYGRAYEQYF. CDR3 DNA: TGTGCCAGCAGTTACGGCAGGGCCTACGAGCAGTACTTC.

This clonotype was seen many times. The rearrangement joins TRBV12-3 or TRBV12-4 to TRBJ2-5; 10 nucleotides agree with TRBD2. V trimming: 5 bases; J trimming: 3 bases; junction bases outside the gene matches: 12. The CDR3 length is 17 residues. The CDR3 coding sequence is TGTGCCAGCAGTCTGCCCACGCTAGCGGGGGATAAAGAGACCCAGTACTTC. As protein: CASSLPTLAGDKETQYF.

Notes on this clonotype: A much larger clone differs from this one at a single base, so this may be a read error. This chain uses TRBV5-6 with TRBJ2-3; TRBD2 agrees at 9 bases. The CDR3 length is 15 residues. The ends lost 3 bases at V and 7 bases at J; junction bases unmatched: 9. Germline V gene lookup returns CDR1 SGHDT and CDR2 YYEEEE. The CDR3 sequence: CASSSPMSGGYTQYF. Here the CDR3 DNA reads TGTGCCAGCAGCTCCCCAATGAGCGGGGGGTATACGCAGTATTTT.

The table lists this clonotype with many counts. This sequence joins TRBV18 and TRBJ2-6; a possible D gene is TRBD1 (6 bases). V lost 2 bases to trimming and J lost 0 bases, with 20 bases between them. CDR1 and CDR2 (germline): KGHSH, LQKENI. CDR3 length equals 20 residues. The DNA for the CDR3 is TGTGCCAGCTCACCAGCCAAGGACAGATCTTCTACCTCTGGGGCCAACGTCCTGACTTTC. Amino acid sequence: CASSPAKDRSSTSGANVLTF.

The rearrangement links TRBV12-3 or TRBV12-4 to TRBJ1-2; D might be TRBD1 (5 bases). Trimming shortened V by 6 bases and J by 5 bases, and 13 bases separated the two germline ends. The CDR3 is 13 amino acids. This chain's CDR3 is CASSPGEGYGYTF. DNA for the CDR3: TGTGCCAGCAGCCCCGGCGAGGGGTATGGCTACACCTTC.

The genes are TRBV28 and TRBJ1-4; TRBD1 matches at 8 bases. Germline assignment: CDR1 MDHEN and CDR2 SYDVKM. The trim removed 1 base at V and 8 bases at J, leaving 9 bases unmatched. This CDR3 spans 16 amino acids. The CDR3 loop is CASSLSPGQGAEKLFF. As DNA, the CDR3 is TGTGCCAGCAGTTTATCCCCCGGACAGGGAGCAGAAAAACTGTTTTTT.

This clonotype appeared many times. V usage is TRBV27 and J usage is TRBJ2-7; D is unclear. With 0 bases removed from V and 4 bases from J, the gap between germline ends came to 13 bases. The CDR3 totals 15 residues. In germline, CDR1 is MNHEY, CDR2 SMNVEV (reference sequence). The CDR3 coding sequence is TGTGCCAGCAGTTTATCGCCGTATTGGGGATACGAGCAGTACTTC. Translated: CASSLSPYWGYEQYF.

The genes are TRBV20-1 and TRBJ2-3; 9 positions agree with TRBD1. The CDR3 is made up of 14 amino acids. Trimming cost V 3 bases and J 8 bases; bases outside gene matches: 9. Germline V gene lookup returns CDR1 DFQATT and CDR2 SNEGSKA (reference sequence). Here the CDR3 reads CSASSGTGTGTQYF. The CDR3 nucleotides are TGCAGTGCTAGCTCTGGGACAGGGACTGGTACGCAGTATTTT.

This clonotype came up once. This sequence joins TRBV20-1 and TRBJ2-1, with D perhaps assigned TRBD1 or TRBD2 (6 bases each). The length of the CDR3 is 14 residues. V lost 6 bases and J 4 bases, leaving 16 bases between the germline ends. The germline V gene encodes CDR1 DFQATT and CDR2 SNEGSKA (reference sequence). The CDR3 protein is CSAPPTGAYNEQFF. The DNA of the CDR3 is TGCAGTGCCCCTCCTACGGGGGCTTACAATGAGCAGTTCTTC.

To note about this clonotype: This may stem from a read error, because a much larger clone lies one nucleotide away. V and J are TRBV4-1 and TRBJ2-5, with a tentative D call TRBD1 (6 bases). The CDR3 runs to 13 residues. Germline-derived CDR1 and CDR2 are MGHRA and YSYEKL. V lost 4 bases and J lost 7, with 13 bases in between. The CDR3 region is CASSLDRIRTQYF. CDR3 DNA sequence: TGCGCCAGCAGCCTTGACAGGATAAGGACCCAGTACTTC.

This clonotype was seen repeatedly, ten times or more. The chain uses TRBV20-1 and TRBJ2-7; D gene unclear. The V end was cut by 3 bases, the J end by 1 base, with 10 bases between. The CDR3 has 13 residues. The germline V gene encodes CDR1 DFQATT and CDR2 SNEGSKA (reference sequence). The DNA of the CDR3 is TGCAGTGCTAGGGGGTTTAGATCCTACGAGCAGTACTTC. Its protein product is CSARGFRSYEQYF.

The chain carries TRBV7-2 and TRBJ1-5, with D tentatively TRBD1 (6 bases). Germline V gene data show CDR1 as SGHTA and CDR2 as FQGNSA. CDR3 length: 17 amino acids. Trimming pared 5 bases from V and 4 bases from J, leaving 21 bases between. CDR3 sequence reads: CASSPEGHALRNQPQHF. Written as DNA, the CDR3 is TGTGCCAGCAGCCCCGAGGGACACGCATTACGGAATCAGCCCCAGCATTTT.

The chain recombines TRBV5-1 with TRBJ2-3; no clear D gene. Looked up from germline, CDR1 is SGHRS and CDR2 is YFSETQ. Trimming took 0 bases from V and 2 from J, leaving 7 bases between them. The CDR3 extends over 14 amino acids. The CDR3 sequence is CASSLEGNTDTQYF. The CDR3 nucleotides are TGCGCCAGCAGCTTGGAAGGGAACACAGATACGCAGTATTTT.

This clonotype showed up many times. The CDR3 reads CASSPAGLAGENEQFF. CDR3 nucleotide sequence: TGTGCCAGCAGTCCCGCGGGACTAGCGGGAGAGAATGAGCAGTTCTTC. The chain uses TRBV25-1 and TRBJ2-1; 14 nucleotides match TRBD2. Germline V gives CDR1 MGHDK, CDR2 SYGVNS. V gave up 5 bases and J gave up 7 bases; unmatched junction bases: 7. The CDR3 has 16 residues.

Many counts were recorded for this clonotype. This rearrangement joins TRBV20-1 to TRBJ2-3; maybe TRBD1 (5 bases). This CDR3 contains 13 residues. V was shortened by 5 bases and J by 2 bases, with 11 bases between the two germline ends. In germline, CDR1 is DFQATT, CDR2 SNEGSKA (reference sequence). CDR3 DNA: TGCAGTGCTCCAGACAGAAACACAGATACGCAGTATTTT. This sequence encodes CSAPDRNTDTQYF.